The 13 T cell receptor beta chains in this list originate from one sample, sequenced in a study of blood T cell repertoires in COVID-19. The assay was immunoSEQ multiplex PCR, and TCRdb's table has in-frame clones only and misses some. In the table there are around 80,000 clones, about 86% of which are singletons. Input material: peripheral blood. Every receptor here comes from a woman of 80 years or more with acute or convalescent COVID-19.

This clone has just one count. The rearrangement uses TRBV6-1 and TRBJ1-2; no clear D. Germline assignment: CDR1 MNHNS and CDR2 SASEGT. Trimming cost V 2 bases and J 2 bases, with 6 bases left between them. The CDR3 extends over 13 amino acids. The CDR3 DNA sequence: TGTGCCAGCAGTGAAAAACAGAACTATGGCTACACCTTC. Its translation: CASSEKQNYGYTF.

V and J are TRBV12-5 and TRBJ1-5; TRBD1 is a possible D gene (5 bases). Germline CDR1 LGHNT, CDR2 FRNRAP. The CDR3 runs 15 residues. V lost 6 bases to trimming and J lost 3 bases, with 15 bases between them. Here the CDR3 DNA reads TGTGCTAGTGGCCCAGGTACAGGCCCCAATCAGCCCCAGCATTTT. It codes for CASGPGTGPNQPQHF.

V gene TRBV5-1 combines with J gene TRBJ2-7; a weak D match, TRBD2 (6 bases). With 4 bases removed from V and 3 bases from J, the gap between germline ends came to 17 bases. The CDR3 has 15 residues. Germline V CDR1 and CDR2: SGHRS, YFSETQ. The CDR3 DNA follows: TGCGCCAGCAGCCCAGGAGGGACTTCTAACTACGAGCAGTACTTC. Protein sequence: CASSPGGTSNYEQYF. The whole variable domain, remainder taken from reference TRBV5-1 and TRBJ2-7, is KAGVTQTPRYLIKTRGQQVTLSCSPISGHRSVSWYQQTPGQGLQFLFEYFSETQRNKGNFPGRFSGRQFSNSRSEMNVSTLELGDSALYLCASSPGGTSNYEQYFGPGTRLTVT.

The rearrangement joins TRBV6-6 to TRBJ2-7; TRBD2 aligns across 11 bases. V shed 5 bases and J 4 bases; nucleotides not matched to a gene: 7. From germline, CDR1 is MNHNY and CDR2 SVGAGI (reference sequence). CDR3 length equals 15 residues. The CDR3 nucleotides read TGTGCCAGCAGTGTTGGTAGCGGGAGGGGGTACGAGCAGTACTTC. The encoded protein is CASSVGSGRGYEQYF.

The V and J genes are TRBV5-1 and TRBJ2-3; 7 positions match TRBD1. The germline V gene has CDR1 SGHRS and CDR2 YFSETQ. The CDR3 totals 15 residues. Trimming at V came to 1 base and at J to 6 bases, leaving 8 bases not matched to a gene. The CDR3 region is CASSLRGLGVDTQYF. The CDR3 region has the DNA TGCGCCAGCAGCTTGAGGGGGCTGGGAGTCGATACGCAGTATTTT. The variable domain in full, with the rest retrieved from reference TRBV5-1 and TRBJ2-3, is KAGVTQTPRYLIKTRGQQVTLSCSPISGHRSVSWYQQTPGQGLQFLFEYFSETQRNKGNFPGRFSGRQFSNSRSEMNVSTLELGDSALYLCASSLRGLGVDTQYFGPGTRLTVL.

This chain connects TRBV9 to TRBJ2-2; 10 nucleotides agree with TRBD2. V gave up 0 bases and J gave up 3 bases; unmatched junction bases: 2. The CDR3 covers 16 residues. Germline V gene data show CDR1 as SGDLS and CDR2 as YYNGEE. The CDR3 sequence: CASSVELAGHTGELFF. CDR3 coding DNA: TGTGCCAGCAGCGTAGAACTAGCGGGGCACACCGGGGAGCTGTTTTTT.

This clone was observed a single time. The chain is built from TRBV7-3 and TRBJ2-7, with 7 bases identical to TRBD2. CDR1 is SGHTA and CDR2 is FQGTGA in the germline V gene. The CDR3 contains 14 residues. The J segment lost 4 bases and the V segment lost 5 bases, leaving 8 bases of the junction unmatched. The CDR3 bases are TGTGCCAGCAGCCCAGCGAGCGGGGCATACGAGCAGTACTTC. Its protein product is CASSPASGAYEQYF.

This rearrangement joins TRBV7-6 to TRBJ2-2, with 9 bases aligning to TRBD2. This CDR3 is 16 amino acids long. Looked up from germline, CDR1 is SGHVS and CDR2 is FNYEAQ. V gave up 6 bases and J gave up 1 base; unmatched junction bases: 6. CDR3 region: CASRSLAGKNTGELFF. The CDR3 DNA reads TGTGCCAGCAGGTCGCTAGCGGGAAAGAACACCGGGGAGCTGTTTTTT.

The rearrangement joins TRBV24-1 to TRBJ2-1; 8 bases fit TRBD1. J lost 8 bases, V lost 3 bases, and 5 bases had no gene match. CDR3 length equals 14 residues. Germline values: CDR1 KGHDR, CDR2 SFDVKD. Here the CDR3 DNA reads TGTGCCACCAGTGATGGCAGGGGGCCATATGAGCAGTTCTTC. Its protein product is CATSDGRGPYEQFF.

The V and J genes are TRBV27 and TRBJ2-3; D uncertain. The V gene's germline CDR1 is MNHEY and CDR2 SMNVEV (reference sequence). Trimming removed 6 bases from V and 4 bases from J, with 11 bases in between. The CDR3 is 13 residues long. CDR3 amino acids: CASSQTTADTQYF. The CDR3 coding sequence is TGTGCCAGCAGCCAAACTACGGCAGATACGCAGTATTTT.

The chain links TRBV12-3 or TRBV12-4 to TRBJ2-2; D perhaps matches TRBD2 (6 bases). The CDR3 loop spans 13 amino acids. V was trimmed by 2 bases and J by 11 bases, leaving 12 bases between them. Written as DNA, the CDR3 is TGTGCCAGCAGTTTAAGCGGGTCTGGAGAGCTGTTTTTT. Its translation is CASSLSGSGELFF.

The sample holds one count of this clone. This chain joins TRBV28 and TRBJ2-6; TRBD1 aligns across 10 bases. The V segment lost 2 bases and the J segment 2 bases; nucleotides outside the gene matches: 15. This CDR3 comprises 21 residues. Germline V gene data show CDR1 as MDHEN and CDR2 as SYDVKM. CDR3 sequence reads: CASSLNSLRDRGRAGANVLTF. The CDR3 nucleotides read TGTGCCAGCAGTTTAAATTCGCTCCGGGACAGGGGAAGGGCTGGGGCCAACGTCCTGACTTTC. Based on the CDR3 plus reference TRBV28 and TRBJ2-6, the full variable domain is DVKVTQSSRYLVKRTGEKVFLECVQDMDHENMFWYRQDPGLGLRLIYFSYDVKMKEKGDIPEGYSVSREKKERFSLILESASTNQTSMYLCASSLNSLRDRGRAGANVLTFGAGSRLTVL.

Worth noting for this clone: A read error may produce the germline difference seen at one junction end. The chain joins TRBV7-9 to TRBJ2-7; 10 bases map to TRBD2. CDR3 length equals 14 residues. The germline V gene has CDR1 SEHNR and CDR2 FQNEAQ (reference sequence). Written as DNA, the CDR3 is TGTGCCAGCAGCCCTCAGCTCACTAGCGGGATTACGAACTTC. Translated: CASSPQLTSGITNF.